What follows are 13 T cell receptor beta chains derived from one specimen sequenced in a study of T cell responses to AZD1222 COVID-19 vaccine. Libraries were prepared by immunoSEQ multiplex PCR; TCRdb keeps only in-frame clonotypes and omits some of them. The sample has 99,000 or so clones; about 94% are singletons. The material sequenced was peripheral blood, taken on day 0 of AZD1222 vaccination. Receptor source: an adult in good health.

This sequence joins TRBV3-1 (or the pseudogene TRBV3-2) and TRBJ2-7; D remains unclear. The CDR3 sequence is 13 residues long. Germline loops: CDR1 LGHDT, CDR2 YNNKEL (reference sequence). Trimming removed 1 base from V and 7 bases from J, with 11 bases in between. The CDR3 loop reads CASSQGLKEEQYF. The CDR3 DNA sequence: TGTGCCAGCAGCCAAGGCCTGAAGGAAGAGCAGTACTTC.

The chain uses TRBV6-5 and TRBJ2-2; no firm D call. Trimming took off 7 bases at V and 5 bases at J, with 14 bases between the two ends. CDR3 length equals 14 residues. Germline V gives CDR1 MNHEY, CDR2 SVGAGI. CDR3 in DNA: TGTGCCAGCAATAGGGATCCTCGAACCGGGGAGCTGTTTTTT. As protein: CASNRDPRTGELFF.

The chain has TRBV5-8 and TRBJ2-7; TRBD2 matches at 12 bases. Germline CDR1 is SGHTS and CDR2 is YDEGEE. With V trimmed by 4 bases and J by 6 bases, 11 bases remained unmatched. The CDR3 spans 16 residues. Written as DNA, the CDR3 is TGTGCCAGCAGCCCGGAATATGGACTAGCGGGATCCGAGCAGTACTTC. Amino acids: CASSPEYGLAGSEQYF.

This chain links TRBV7-9 with TRBJ2-1, with 7 bases that match TRBD2. Germline lookup yields CDR1 SEHNR and CDR2 FQNEAQ (reference sequence). The CDR3 sequence is 17 residues long. The V gene end was trimmed by 1 base and the J gene end by 10 bases; junction bases not matched to a gene: 16. CDR3 bases: TGTGCCAGCAGCTTAGGCTTCGGGCTAGCGGAACCCGGGGAGCAGTTCTTC. Its translation is CASSLGFGLAEPGEQFF. Full variable domain (missing parts from reference TRBV7-9 and TRBJ2-1): DTGVSQNPRHKITKRGQNVTFRCDPISEHNRLYWYRQTLGQGPEFLTYFQNEAQLEKSRLLSDRFSAERPKGSFSTLEIQRTEQGDSAMYLCASSLGFGLAEPGEQFFGPGTRLTVL.

The chain links TRBV4-3 to TRBJ2-7, with D possibly being TRBD1 or TRBD2 (5 bases each). V gave up 3 bases and J gave up 2 bases, with 14 bases separating them. There are 15 residues in the CDR3. Germline CDR1 LGHNA, CDR2 YSLEER. The DNA of the CDR3 is TGCGCCAGCAGCCAGGCCTGGGGGTCGGCCTACGAGCAGTACTTC. It codes for CASSQAWGSAYEQYF.

The chain links TRBV30 to TRBJ1-6; no clear D. Trimming stripped 4 bases from V and 0 bases from J, with 4 bases between. From germline, CDR1 is GTSNPN and CDR2 SVGIG (reference sequence). The CDR3 covers 13 residues. This CDR3 is CAWMSSYNSPLHF. The CDR3 DNA follows: TGTGCCTGGATGAGCTCCTATAATTCACCCCTCCACTTT.

The V gene is TRBV6-1, the J gene TRBJ2-1, with 10 bases that match TRBD2. V lost 0 bases, J lost 0 bases, and 5 bases stayed unmatched. This CDR3 spans 18 amino acids. CDR1 and CDR2 (germline): MNHNS, SASEGT. CDR3: CASSEAIGLAVSYNEQFF. CDR3 sequence (DNA): TGTGCCAGCAGTGAAGCGATTGGACTAGCGGTCTCCTACAATGAGCAGTTCTTC.

This clone was found a few times. The chain recombines TRBV5-1 with TRBJ1-2, with D maybe TRBD1 (5 bases). Per germline, CDR1 SGHRS and CDR2 YFSETQ. The CDR3 totals 13 residues. V was pared by 2 bases and J by 4 bases, with 9 bases between. The CDR3 DNA reads TGCGCCAGCAGCTTTGAGGGGAGCTATGGCTACACCTTC. This encodes CASSFEGSYGYTF. Drawing the rest from reference TRBV5-1 and TRBJ1-2, the complete variable domain is KAGVTQTPRYLIKTRGQQVTLSCSPISGHRSVSWYQQTPGQGLQFLFEYFSETQRNKGNFPGRFSGRQFSNSRSEMNVSTLELGDSALYLCASSFEGSYGYTFGSGTRLTVV.

This clone appeared a few times. The chain links TRBV2 to TRBJ1-4; maybe TRBD1 (5 bases). The CDR3 runs to 14 residues. Germline CDR1 reads SNHLY; CDR2 reads FYNNEI. The ends were cut back, 6 bases at V and 8 bases at J, with 16 bases in the middle. The CDR3 DNA is TGTGCCAGCAGGCCCGGGACGTCCAACGAAAAACTGTTTTTT. This encodes CASRPGTSNEKLFF.

The chain employs TRBV4-1 and TRBJ2-2, with TRBD2 identical over 9 bases. Per the germline V gene, CDR1 is MGHRA and CDR2 is YSYEKL. The junction had 8 bases not matched to a gene; V was cut back by 3 bases and J by 3 bases. The CDR3 length is 17 residues. The CDR3 DNA is TGCGCCAGCAGCCAGGGTAGACTAGCGGCGCACACCGGGGAGCTGTTTTTT. This encodes CASSQGRLAAHTGELFF.

V is TRBV7-9 and J is TRBJ1-3; 9 nucleotides align to TRBD1. This CDR3 has 16 amino acids. Germline values: CDR1 SEHNR, CDR2 FQNEAQ (reference sequence). The V and J ends lost 5 bases and 5 bases, in that order; junction bases with no gene match: 10. In nucleotides, the CDR3 is TGTGCCAGCAGCCCCTGGACAGGGGATTATCGAAACACCATATATTTT. It codes for CASSPWTGDYRNTIYF.

The gene calls are TRBV6-1 and TRBJ2-1, with D perhaps matching TRBD1 (6 bases). The germline V gene encodes CDR1 MNHNS and CDR2 SASEGT. This CDR3 has 14 residues. Trimming took off 2 bases at V and 9 bases at J, with 14 bases between the two ends. The CDR3 loop reads CASSEFVVGAEQFF. The CDR3 DNA sequence: TGTGCCAGCAGTGAATTCGTGGTGGGGGCTGAGCAGTTCTTC.

The J gene is TRBJ2-5, the V gene TRBV9, with 7 bases matching TRBD2. The V and J ends lost 4 bases and 5 bases, in that order; junction bases with no gene match: 14. CDR3 size: 16 residues. Looked up from germline, CDR1 is SGDLS and CDR2 is YYNGEE. The CDR3 sequence is CASSPRTGGRVETQYF. CDR3 nucleotides: TGTGCCAGCAGCCCCCGCACGGGAGGCAGAGTTGAGACCCAGTACTTC.